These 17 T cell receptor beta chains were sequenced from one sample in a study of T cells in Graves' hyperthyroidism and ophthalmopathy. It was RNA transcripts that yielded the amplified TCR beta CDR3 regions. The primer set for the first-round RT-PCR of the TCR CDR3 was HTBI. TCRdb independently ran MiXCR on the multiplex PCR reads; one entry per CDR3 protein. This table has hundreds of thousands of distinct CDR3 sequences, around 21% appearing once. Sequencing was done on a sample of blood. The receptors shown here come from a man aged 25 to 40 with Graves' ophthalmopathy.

The CDR3 loop reads CASRTLAGEGEQFF. The CDR3 nucleotides read TGTGCCAGCAGGACGCTAGCGGGAGAGGGTGAGCAGTTCTTC. The chain is built from TRBV27 and TRBJ2-1; TRBD2 agrees at 10 bases. Germline trimming cut 6 bases from V and 9 bases from J; bases unmatched to any gene: 8. The CDR3 has 14 amino acids. Per the germline V gene, CDR1 is MNHEY and CDR2 is SMNVEV (reference sequence).

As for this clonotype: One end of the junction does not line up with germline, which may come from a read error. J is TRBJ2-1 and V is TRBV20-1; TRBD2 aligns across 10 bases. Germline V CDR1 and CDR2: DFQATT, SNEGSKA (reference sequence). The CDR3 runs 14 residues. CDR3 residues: CSARTSGSYNERFF. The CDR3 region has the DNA TGCAGTGCTCGGACTAGCGGATCCTACAATGAGCGGTTCTTC.

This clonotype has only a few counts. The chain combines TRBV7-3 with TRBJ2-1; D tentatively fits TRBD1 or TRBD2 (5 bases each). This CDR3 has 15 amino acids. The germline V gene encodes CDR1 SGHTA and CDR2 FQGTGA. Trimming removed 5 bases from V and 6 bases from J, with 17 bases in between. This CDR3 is CASSRGPPWGNEQFF. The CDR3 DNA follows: TGTGCCAGCAGCCGGGGACCCCCTTGGGGCAATGAGCAGTTCTTC.

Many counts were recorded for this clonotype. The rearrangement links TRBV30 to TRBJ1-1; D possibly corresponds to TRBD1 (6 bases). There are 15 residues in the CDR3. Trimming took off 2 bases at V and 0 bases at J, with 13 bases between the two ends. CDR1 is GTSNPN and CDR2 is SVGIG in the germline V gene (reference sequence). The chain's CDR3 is CAWSSGRGLNTEAFF. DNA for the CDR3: TGTGCCTGGAGTTCGGGGAGGGGGTTGAACACTGAAGCTTTCTTT.

As DNA, the CDR3 is TGTGCCAGCAAATCGATGGCAGGCTCCTACGAGCAGTACTTC. It encodes CASKSMAGSYEQYF. This chain joins TRBV12-3 or TRBV12-4 and TRBJ2-7; D is uncertain. Trimming took off 7 bases at V and 0 bases at J, with 13 bases between the two ends. The CDR3 consists of 14 residues.

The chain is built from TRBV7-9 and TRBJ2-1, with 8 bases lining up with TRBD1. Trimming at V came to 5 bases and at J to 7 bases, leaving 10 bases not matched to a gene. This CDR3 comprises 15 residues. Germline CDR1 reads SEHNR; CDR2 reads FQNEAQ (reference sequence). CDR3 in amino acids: CASSPQGVPSNEQFF. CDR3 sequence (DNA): TGTGCCAGCAGCCCACAGGGGGTCCCCTCGAATGAGCAGTTCTTC.

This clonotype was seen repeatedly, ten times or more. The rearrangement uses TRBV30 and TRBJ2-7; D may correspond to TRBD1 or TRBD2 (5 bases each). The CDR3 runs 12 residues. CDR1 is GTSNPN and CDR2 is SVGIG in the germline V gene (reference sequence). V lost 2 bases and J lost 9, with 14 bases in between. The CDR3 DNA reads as TGTGCCTGGAGTTTACGGCGAGGGGTGCAGTACTTC. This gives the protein CAWSLRRGVQYF.

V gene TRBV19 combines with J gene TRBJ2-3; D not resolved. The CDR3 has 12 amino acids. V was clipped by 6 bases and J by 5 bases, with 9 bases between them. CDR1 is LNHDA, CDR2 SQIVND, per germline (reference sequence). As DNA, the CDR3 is TGTGCCAGTAGCATGACTGGAGATACGCAGTATTTT. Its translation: CASSMTGDTQYF.

The CDR3, as DNA: TGTGCCAGCAGGACTAGCGGGAGGGCCAATCAGTTCTTC. Encoded protein: CASRTSGRANQFF. The genes are TRBV28 and TRBJ2-1; 14 bases line up with TRBD2. Germline values: CDR1 MDHEN, CDR2 SYDVKM. V dropped 6 bases and J dropped 13; count of bases not matched to a gene: 5. The CDR3 sequence is 13 residues long.

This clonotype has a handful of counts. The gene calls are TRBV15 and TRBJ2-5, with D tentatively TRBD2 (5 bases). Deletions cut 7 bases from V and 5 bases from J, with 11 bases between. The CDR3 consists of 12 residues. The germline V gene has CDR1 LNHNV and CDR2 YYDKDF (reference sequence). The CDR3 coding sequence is TGTGCCACCACGCAATCGGGGGAGACCCAGTACTTC. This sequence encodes CATTQSGETQYF. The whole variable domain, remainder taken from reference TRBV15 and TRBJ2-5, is DAMVIQNPRYQVTQFGKPVTLSCSQTLNHNVMYWYQQKSSQAPKLLFHYYDKDFNNEADTPDNFQSRRPNTSFCFLDIRSPGLGDTAMYLCATTQSGETQYFGPGTRLLVL.

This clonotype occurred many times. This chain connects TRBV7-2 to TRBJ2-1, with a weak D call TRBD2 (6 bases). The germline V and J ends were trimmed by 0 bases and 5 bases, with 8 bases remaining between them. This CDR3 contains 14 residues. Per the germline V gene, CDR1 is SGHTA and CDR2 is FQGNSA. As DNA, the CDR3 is TGTGCCAGCAGCTTAGCTAGCGGAAACAATGAGCAGTTCTTC. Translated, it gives CASSLASGNNEQFF.

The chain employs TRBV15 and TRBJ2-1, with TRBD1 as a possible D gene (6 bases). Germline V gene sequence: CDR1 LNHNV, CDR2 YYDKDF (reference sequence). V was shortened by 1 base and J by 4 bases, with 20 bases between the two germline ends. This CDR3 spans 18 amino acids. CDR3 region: CATSRALTGPGPYNEQFF. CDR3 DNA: TGTGCCACCAGCAGAGCCCTGACAGGACCGGGCCCTTACAATGAGCAGTTCTTC.

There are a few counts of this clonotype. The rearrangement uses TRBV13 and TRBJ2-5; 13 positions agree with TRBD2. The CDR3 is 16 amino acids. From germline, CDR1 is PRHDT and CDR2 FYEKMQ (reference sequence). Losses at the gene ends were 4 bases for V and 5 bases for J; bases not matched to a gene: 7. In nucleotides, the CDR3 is TGTGCCAGCAGCTCCCGGACTAGCGGGAGAAGGGAGACCCAGTACTTC. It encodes CASSSRTSGRRETQYF.

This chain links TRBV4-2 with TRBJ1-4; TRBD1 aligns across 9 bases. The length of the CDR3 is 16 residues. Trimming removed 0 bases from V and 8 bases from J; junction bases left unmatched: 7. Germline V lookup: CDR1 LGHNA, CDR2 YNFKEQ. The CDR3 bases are TGTGCCAGCAGCCAAGACCCCGGGACAGGGCGAGAAAAACTGTTTTTT. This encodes CASSQDPGTGREKLFF.

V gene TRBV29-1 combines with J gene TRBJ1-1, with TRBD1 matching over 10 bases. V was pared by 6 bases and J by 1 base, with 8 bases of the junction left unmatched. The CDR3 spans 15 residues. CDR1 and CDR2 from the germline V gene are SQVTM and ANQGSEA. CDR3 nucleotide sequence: TGCAGCGTGGGACCGGGACAGGGGCCGAACACTGAAGCTTTCTTT. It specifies CSVGPGQGPNTEAFF.

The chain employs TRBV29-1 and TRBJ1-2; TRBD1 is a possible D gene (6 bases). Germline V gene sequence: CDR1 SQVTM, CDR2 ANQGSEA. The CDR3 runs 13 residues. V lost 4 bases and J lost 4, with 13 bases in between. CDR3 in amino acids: CSVADRTPYGYTF. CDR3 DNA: TGCAGCGTTGCTGACAGGACCCCCTATGGCTACACCTTC.

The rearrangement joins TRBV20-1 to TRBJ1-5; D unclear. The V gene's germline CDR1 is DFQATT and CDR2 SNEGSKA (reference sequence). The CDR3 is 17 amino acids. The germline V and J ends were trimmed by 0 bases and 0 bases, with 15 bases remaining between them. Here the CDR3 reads CSARDLKSSDSNQPQHF. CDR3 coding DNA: TGCAGTGCTAGAGATCTCAAGAGCAGCGATAGCAATCAGCCCCAGCATTTT.